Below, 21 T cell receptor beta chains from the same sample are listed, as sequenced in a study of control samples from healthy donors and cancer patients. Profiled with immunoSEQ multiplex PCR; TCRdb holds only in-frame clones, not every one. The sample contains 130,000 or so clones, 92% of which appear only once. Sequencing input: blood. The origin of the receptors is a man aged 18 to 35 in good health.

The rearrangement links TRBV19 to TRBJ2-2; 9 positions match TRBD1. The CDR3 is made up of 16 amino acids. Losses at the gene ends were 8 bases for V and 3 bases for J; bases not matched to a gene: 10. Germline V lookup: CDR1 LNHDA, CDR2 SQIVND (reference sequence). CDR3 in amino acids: CASQWSGQGDTGELFF. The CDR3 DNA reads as TGTGCCAGTCAATGGTCGGGACAGGGAGACACCGGGGAGCTGTTTTTT.

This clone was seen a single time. The CDR3 spells CASSLEGSATIYF. In DNA, the CDR3 is TGTGCCAGCAGCTTGGAGGGGAGCGCCACCATATATTTT. The chain combines TRBV7-3 with TRBJ1-3; possible D gene TRBD1, 5 bases. V was shortened by 3 bases and J by 9 bases, with 12 bases between the two germline ends. Germline CDR1 and CDR2: SGHTA and FQGTGA. This CDR3 region has 13 residues.

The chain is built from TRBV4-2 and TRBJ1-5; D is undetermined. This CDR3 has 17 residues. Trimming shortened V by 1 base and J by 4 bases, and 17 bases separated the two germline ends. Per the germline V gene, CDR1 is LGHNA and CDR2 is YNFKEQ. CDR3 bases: TGTGCCAGCAGCCAAGCCGGTGGAGGGTTGGGGAATCAGCCCCAGCATTTT. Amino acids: CASSQAGGGLGNQPQHF.

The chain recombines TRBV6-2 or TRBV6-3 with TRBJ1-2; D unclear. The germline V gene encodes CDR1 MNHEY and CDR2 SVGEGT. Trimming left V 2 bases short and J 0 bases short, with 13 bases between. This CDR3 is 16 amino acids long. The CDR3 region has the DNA TGTGCCAGCAGTTACCCCTGGAGGGTTTCTAACTATGGCTACACCTTC. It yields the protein CASSYPWRVSNYGYTF.

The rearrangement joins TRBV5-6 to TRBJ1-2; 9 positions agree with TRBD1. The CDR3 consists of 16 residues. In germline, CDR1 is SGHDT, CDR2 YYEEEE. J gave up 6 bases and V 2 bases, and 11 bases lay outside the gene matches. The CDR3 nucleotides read TGTGCCAGCAGCTTAGCTTTGGGGGACAGGGCAAATGGCTACACCTTC. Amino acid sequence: CASSLALGDRANGYTF. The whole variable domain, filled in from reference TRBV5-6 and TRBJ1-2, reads DAGVTQSPTHLIKTRGQQVTLRCSPKSGHDTVSWYQQALGQGPQFIFQYYEEEERQRGNFPDRFSGHQFPNYSSELNVNALLLGDSALYLCASSLALGDRANGYTFGSGTRLTVV.

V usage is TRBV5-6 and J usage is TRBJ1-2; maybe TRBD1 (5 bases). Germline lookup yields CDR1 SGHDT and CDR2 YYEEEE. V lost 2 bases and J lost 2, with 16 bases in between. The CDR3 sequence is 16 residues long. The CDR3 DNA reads TGTGCCAGCAGCTTCGGGGTCACGGGGCGCAACTATGGCTACACCTTC. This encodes CASSFGVTGRNYGYTF.

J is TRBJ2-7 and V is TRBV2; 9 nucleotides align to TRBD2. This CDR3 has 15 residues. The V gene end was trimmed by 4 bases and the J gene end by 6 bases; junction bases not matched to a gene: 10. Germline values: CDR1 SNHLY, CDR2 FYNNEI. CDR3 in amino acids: CASSALAGGVFEQYF. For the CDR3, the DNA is TGTGCCAGCAGTGCACTTGCGGGGGGGGTTTTCGAGCAGTACTTC.

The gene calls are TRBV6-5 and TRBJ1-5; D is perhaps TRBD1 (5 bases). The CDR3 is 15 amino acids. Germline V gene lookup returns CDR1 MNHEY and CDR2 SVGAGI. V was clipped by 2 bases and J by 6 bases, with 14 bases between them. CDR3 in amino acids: CASSYAQWGSQPQHF. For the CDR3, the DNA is TGTGCCAGCAGTTACGCACAATGGGGGTCTCAGCCCCAGCATTTT.

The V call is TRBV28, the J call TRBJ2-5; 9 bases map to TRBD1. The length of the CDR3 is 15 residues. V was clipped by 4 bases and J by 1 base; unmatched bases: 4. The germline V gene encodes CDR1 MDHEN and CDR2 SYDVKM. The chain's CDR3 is CASSWGQGFQETQYF. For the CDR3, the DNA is TGTGCCAGCAGTTGGGGACAGGGATTCCAAGAGACCCAGTACTTC.

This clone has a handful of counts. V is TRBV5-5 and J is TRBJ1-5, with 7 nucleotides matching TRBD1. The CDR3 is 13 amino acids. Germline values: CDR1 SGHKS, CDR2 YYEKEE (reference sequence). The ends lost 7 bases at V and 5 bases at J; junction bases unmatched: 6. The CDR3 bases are TGTGCCAGCGGAACAGGGGAGGATCAGCCCCAGCATTTT. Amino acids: CASGTGEDQPQHF.

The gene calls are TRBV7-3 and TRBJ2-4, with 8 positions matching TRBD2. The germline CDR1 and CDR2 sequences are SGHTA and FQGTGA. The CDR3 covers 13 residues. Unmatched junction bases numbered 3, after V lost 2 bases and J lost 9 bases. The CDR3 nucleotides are TGTGCCAGCAGCTTAGTGGCGGGAGGCATTCAGTACTTC. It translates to CASSLVAGGIQYF.

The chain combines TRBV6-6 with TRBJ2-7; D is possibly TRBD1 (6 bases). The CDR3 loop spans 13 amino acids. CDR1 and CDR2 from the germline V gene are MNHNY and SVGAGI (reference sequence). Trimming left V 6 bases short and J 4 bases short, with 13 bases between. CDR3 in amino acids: CASSPAGAYEQYF. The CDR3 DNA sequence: TGTGCCAGCAGCCCCGCAGGGGCATACGAGCAGTACTTC.

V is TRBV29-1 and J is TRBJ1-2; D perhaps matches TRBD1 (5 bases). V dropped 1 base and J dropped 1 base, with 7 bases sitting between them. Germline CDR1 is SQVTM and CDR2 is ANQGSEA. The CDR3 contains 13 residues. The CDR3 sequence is CSVEGQGNYGYTF. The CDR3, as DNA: TGCAGCGTTGAAGGGCAGGGTAACTATGGCTACACCTTC.

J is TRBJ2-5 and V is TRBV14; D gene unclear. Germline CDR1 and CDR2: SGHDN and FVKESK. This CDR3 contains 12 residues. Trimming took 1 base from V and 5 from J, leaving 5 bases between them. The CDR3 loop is CASSQVPETQYF. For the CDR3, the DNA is TGTGCCAGCAGCCAAGTACCGGAGACCCAGTACTTC.

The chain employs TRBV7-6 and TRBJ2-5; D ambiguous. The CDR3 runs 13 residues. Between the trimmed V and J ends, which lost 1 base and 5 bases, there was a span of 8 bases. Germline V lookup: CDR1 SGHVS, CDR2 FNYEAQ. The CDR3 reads CASSLGPQETQYF. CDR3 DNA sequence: TGTGCCAGCAGCTTAGGGCCCCAGGAGACCCAGTACTTC.

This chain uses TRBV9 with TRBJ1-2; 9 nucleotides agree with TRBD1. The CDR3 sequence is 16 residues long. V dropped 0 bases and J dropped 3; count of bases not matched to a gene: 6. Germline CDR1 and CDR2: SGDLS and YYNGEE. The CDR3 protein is CASSVGRTGEDYGYTF. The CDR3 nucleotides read TGTGCCAGCAGCGTAGGAAGGACAGGGGAGGACTATGGCTACACCTTC.

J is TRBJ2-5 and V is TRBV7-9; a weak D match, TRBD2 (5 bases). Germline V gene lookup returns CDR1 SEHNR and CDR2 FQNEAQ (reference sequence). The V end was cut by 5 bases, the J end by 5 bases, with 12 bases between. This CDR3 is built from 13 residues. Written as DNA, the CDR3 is TGTGCCAGCAGCCCCCCTAGCCTGGAGACCCAGTACTTC. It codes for CASSPPSLETQYF.

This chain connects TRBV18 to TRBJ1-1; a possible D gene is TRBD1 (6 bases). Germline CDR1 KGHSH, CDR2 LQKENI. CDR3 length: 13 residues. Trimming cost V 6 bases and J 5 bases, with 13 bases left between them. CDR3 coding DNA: TGTGCCAGCTCCGAACAGGGTTGGACTGAAGCTTTCTTT. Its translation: CASSEQGWTEAFF.

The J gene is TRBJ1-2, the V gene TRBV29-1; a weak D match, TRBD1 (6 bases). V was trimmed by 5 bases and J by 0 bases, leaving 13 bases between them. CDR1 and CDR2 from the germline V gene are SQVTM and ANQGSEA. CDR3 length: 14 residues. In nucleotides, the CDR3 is TGCAGCGTTATTACAGGGACCTCTAACTATGGCTACACCTTC. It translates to CSVITGTSNYGYTF. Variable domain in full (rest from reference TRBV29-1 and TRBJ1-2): SAVISQKPSRDICQRGTSLTIQCQVDSQVTMMFWYRQQPGQSLTLIATANQGSEATYESGFVIDKFPISRPNLTFSTLTVSNMSPEDSSIYLCSVITGTSNYGYTFGSGTRLTVV.

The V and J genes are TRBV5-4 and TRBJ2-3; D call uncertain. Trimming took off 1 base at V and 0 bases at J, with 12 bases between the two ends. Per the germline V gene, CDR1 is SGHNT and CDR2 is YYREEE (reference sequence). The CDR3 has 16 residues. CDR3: CASSLRASASTDTQYF. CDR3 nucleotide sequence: TGTGCCAGCAGCTTGCGCGCGTCTGCTAGCACAGATACGCAGTATTTT.

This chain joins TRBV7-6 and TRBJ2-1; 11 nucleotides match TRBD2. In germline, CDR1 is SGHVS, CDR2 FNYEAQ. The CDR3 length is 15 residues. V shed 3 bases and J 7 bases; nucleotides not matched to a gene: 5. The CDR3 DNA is TGTGCCAGCAGCTTTAGCGGGGGGGCGCCTAATGAGCAGTTCTTC. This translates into CASSFSGGAPNEQFF.